A selection of T cell receptor beta chains follows, all from one sample in a study of T cells in Graves' hyperthyroidism and ophthalmopathy. TCRdb reanalysed the multiplex PCR reads using MiXCR and keeps one entry per CDR3 protein. The repertoire includes approximately 400,000 distinct CDR3 sequences, less than 20% of them detected once, and around two fifths sits in the top ten. The specimen sequenced was blood. The receptors here all came from a man between 18 and 29 years old with Graves' ophthalmopathy. The CDR3 runs from the conserved cysteine through the conserved F or W.

J: TRBJ1-2; V: TRBV5-8; CDR3: CASSHPAEAMVYGYTF
J: TRBJ2-1; V: TRBV11-2; CDR3: CASSLSGTRGNEQFF
J: TRBJ2-7; V: TRBV5-1; CDR3: CASSHGQPAEQYF
J: TRBJ1-2; V: TRBV7-9; CDR3: CASSGKTELPNYGYTF
J: TRBJ2-7; V: TRBV2; CDR3: CASRNRGQYEQYF
J: TRBJ1-2; V: TRBV4-1; CDR3: CASSQGGWEHTF
J: TRBJ1-2; V: TRBV14; CDR3: CASSELINNYGYTF
J: TRBJ2-7; V: TRBV11-2; CDR3: CASNPGLGAYEQYF
J: TRBJ2-1; V: TRBV3-1; CDR3: CASSPSLSYNEQFF
J: TRBJ2-3; V: TRBV20-1; CDR3: CSATPASTDTQYF
J: TRBJ2-7; V: TRBV6-4; CDR3: CASSEFPNRHPYEQYF
J: TRBJ1-1; V: TRBV6-1; CDR3: CASSLNMGVRTEAFF
J: TRBJ2-5; V: TRBV2; CDR3: CATAWLADQETQYF
J: TRBJ2-2; V: TRBV5-1; CDR3: CASGRDRGLPNTGELFF
J: TRBJ2-5; V: TRBV20-1; CDR3: CSARSGPSGGAETQYF
J: TRBJ1-5; V: TRBV13; CDR3: CASSYGTRPQHF
J: TRBJ2-3; V: TRBV3-1; CDR3: CASSRIQGRTDTQYF
J: TRBJ1-5; V: TRBV5-5; CDR3: CASRITGRGNQPQHF
J: TRBJ1-5; V: TRBV19; CDR3: CASSIEPRGGQPQHF
J: TRBJ2-3; V: TRBV20-1; CDR3: CSALPGLAGGPSTDTQYF
J: TRBJ1-5; V: TRBV4-1; CDR3: CASSQDFQGAQPQHF
J: TRBJ1-5; V: TRBV19; CDR3: CASSMSTAAYQPQHF
J: TRBJ1-2; V: TRBV18; CDR3: CASSPPGQGTNYGYTF
J: TRBJ1-4; V: TRBV20-1; CDR3: CSASRTSNEKLFF
J: TRBJ2-3; V: TRBV7-3; CDR3: CASSRSSGGGTDTQYF
J: TRBJ2-5; V: TRBV7-9; CDR3: CASSKGQLQETQYF
J: TRBJ1-1; V: TRBV12-3/TRBV12-4; CDR3: CASSLQTVLMNTEAFF
J: TRBJ1-2; V: TRBV28; CDR3: CASRGPRGYGYTF
J: TRBJ2-7; V: TRBV7-8; CDR3: CASSRGDRGYEQYF
J: TRBJ1-3; V: TRBV5-1; CDR3: CASSPETGGNTIYF
J: TRBJ2-5; V: TRBV7-2; CDR3: CASSFISETIQETQYF
J: TRBJ2-1; V: TRBV27; CDR3: CASTLARGSYNEQFF
J: TRBJ1-2; V: TRBV6-2/TRBV6-3; CDR3: CASSKRRGANYGYTF
J: TRBJ2-7; V: TRBV11-2; CDR3: CASSRGLVYEQYF
J: TRBJ1-5; V: TRBV13; CDR3: CASSSGTLRQNQPQHF
J: TRBJ2-3; V: TRBV6-1; CDR3: CASSEALAYTQYF
J: TRBJ2-1; V: TRBV7-2; CDR3: CASSLVRLAVNEQFF
J: TRBJ2-7; V: TRBV5-6; CDR3: CASSLVGRSGYEQYF
J: TRBJ1-5; V: TRBV18; CDR3: CASSPYRNQPQHF
J: TRBJ2-3; V: TRBV3-1; CDR3: CASSYGTGGTHTQYF
J: TRBJ1-6; V: TRBV18; CDR3: CASSQQGGENSPLHF
J: TRBJ2-2; V: TRBV5-1; CDR3: CASSASGGPGTGELFF
J: TRBJ2-2; V: TRBV12-3/TRBV12-4; CDR3: CASSRTSGYTGELFF